This is a list of T cell receptor beta chains from one sample in a study of blood T cell repertoires in COVID-19. The data were produced by immunoSEQ multiplex PCR, yet TCRdb's version contains in-frame clones alone and is incomplete. This table has approximately 470,000 clones, roughly nine tenths appearing once. Sequencing input: PBMCs or T cells enriched from blood (not recorded which). The receptors here all came from a young woman who had recovered from COVID-19. CDR3s leave out the opening cysteine and the closing phenylalanine or tryptophan. Only part of the rows carry a size: once, few, many, or a class if the clone is expanded.

TRBJ2-7 | once | TRBV4-1 | ASSQATGDWPLPYEQY
TRBJ1-2 | - | TRBV7-9 | ASSPPVPWSYGYT
TRBJ1-5 | - | TRBV3-1/TRBV3-2 | ASSQGRVGGPQH
TRBJ1-5 | - | TRBV9 | ASSSMGGFNQPQH
TRBJ1-2 | once | TRBV6-5 | ASSQPGYGYT
TRBJ2-5 | - | TRBV10-2 | ASRGDSSQETQY
TRBJ2-3 | - | TRBV3-1/TRBV3-2 | ASSQEIDRASTDTQY
TRBJ1-1 | - | TRBV6-5 | ASSTGGMVAEAF
TRBJ1-2 | - | TRBV18 | ASSQWTGLSYGYT
TRBJ2-3 | - | TRBV10-3 | ASRSGGATDTQY
TRBJ2-7 | - | TRBV7-9 | ASSPTPQRSNSYEQY
TRBJ2-2 | - | TRBV24-1 | ATSDWTGDFTGELF
TRBJ1-6 | - | TRBV9 | ASSEGGYDRANSPLH
TRBJ1-1 | - | TRBV18 | ASSPTLVDRNTEAF
TRBJ1-5 | - | TRBV19 | AVLGSAGVNQPQH
TRBJ2-3 | - | TRBV19 | ASSTLLPGTDTQY
TRBJ1-1 | - | TRBV4-1 | ASSGIGNTEAF
TRBJ1-1 | - | TRBV28 | ASGALNMNTEAF
TRBJ1-5 | - | TRBV7-8 | ASSLGDREAEPQH
TRBJ1-2 | - | TRBV7-9 | ASSLHVTGTDYT
TRBJ1-1 | - | TRBV3-1/TRBV3-2 | ASSQAQGFS
TRBJ1-2 | once | TRBV18 | ASFSDRGGGYT
TRBJ2-1 | - | TRBV5-4 | ASSSSAGDSYNEQF
TRBJ1-2 | once | TRBV5-1 | ASSFPGQGEILWGYT
TRBJ2-7 | - | TRBV7-2 | ASSLVRGEDEQY
TRBJ1-2 | few | TRBV2 | ASRIDREHGYT
TRBJ2-7 | - | TRBV24-1 | ATIPRGEQY
TRBJ1-6 | few | TRBV6-4 | ASSPGGGSSPLH
TRBJ2-7 | few | TRBV10-2 | ASGRAAFYEQY
TRBJ1-2 | once | TRBV7-8 | ATTGGRYDYGYT
TRBJ2-3 | - | TRBV2 | ASSRRLLTDTQY
TRBJ1-1 | - | TRBV5-6 | ASSSQTGFRGILNTEAF
TRBJ1-1 | - | TRBV4-1 | ASSQAQSRGWTEAF
TRBJ1-2 | - | TRBV28 | ASSLGRKGT
TRBJ1-2 | - | TRBV18 | ASSPGEVSTYGYT
TRBJ1-4 | - | TRBV24-1 | ATSDPTGDGRTNEKLF
TRBJ1-2 | - | TRBV6-5 | ASSYGGNYGYT
TRBJ1-3 | few | TRBV24-1 | ATRGQVRAYRSGNTIY
TRBJ1-2 | few | TRBV30 | AWRRGTLSGYT
TRBJ1-2 | - | TRBV11-2 | ASTRTGNYGYT
TRBJ2-3 | - | TRBV30 | ACSLGDTRTDTQY
TRBJ2-7 | - | TRBV5-8 | ASSFYRGRFDEQY
TRBJ2-5 | - | TRBV5-4 | ASSLEARAFSETQY
TRBJ2-7 | - | TRBV5-1 | ASSLGIPGTVSSYEQY
TRBJ2-7 | - | TRBV16 | ASSTLGGAYPYEQY
TRBJ1-6 | - | TRBV11-2 | ASSSTWGGNRALWPLH
TRBJ1-5 | - | TRBV2 | AGGTGTQPQH
TRBJ2-1 | - | TRBV29-1 | SVPKLADYNEQF
TRBJ2-5 | once | TRBV6-5 | ASSYRRSGGRETQY
TRBJ2-5 | - | TRBV2 | ASSSSGQETQY
TRBJ2-3 | - | TRBV9 | ASSVGKAGHTDTQY
TRBJ2-1 | - | TRBV6-4 | ASSEEYTGYNEQF
TRBJ2-3 | - | TRBV24-1 | ATGTRQDTQY
TRBJ2-5 | - | TRBV5-1 | ASSFSGGADETQY
TRBJ2-4 | - | TRBV2 | ASSETPAGKNIQY